One and the same sample provided the 22 T cell receptor beta chains below, sequenced in a study of Ad26.COV2.S vaccination and SARS-CoV-2 variants. Treatment reported: roughly 20 received Ad26.COV2.S at low or high dose, single or two shots; several received placebo; per-sample allocation not given. Day 63 following the first vaccine or placebo injection was when the samples were taken. Method: immunoSEQ multiplex PCR; TCRdb's copy keeps in-frame clones and lacks some. The sample records hundreds of thousands of clones, roughly nine tenths being singletons. Sample: peripheral blood, taken in a trial of Ad26.COV2.S vaccine versus placebo. These receptors originate from a person aged 18-65 years who received the Ad26.COV2.S COVID-19 vaccine or a placebo.

The V call is TRBV7-2, the J call TRBJ2-4; a possible D gene is TRBD1 (5 bases). The CDR3 has 16 residues. Trimming shortened V by 1 base and J by 7 bases, and 17 bases separated the two germline ends. The germline V gene encodes CDR1 SGHTA and CDR2 FQGNSA. CDR3 sequence (DNA): TGTGCCAGCAGCTTAGAGGCCCAGGCAGGGTGGAACATTCAGTACTTC. Translating gives CASSLEAQAGWNIQYF.

The genes are TRBV28 and TRBJ2-2; 7 bases agree with TRBD2. Germline CDR1 is MDHEN and CDR2 is SYDVKM. The CDR3 length is 14 residues. The V segment lost 6 bases and the J segment 4 bases; nucleotides outside the gene matches: 5. CDR3 nucleotide sequence: TGTGCCAGCAGCTCCGGGGGGAGCACCGGGGAGCTGTTTTTT. It codes for CASSSGGSTGELFF.

This clone appeared a single time. The chain is built from TRBV12-5 and TRBJ2-3; D gene unclear. The germline gives CDR1 LGHNT, CDR2 FRNRAP. The ends were cut back, 2 bases at V and 0 bases at J, with 15 bases in the middle. The CDR3 sequence is 17 residues long. CDR3 bases: TGTGCTAGTGGTTTGTCCACAATCTACTATAGCACAGATACGCAGTATTTT. This translates into CASGLSTIYYSTDTQYF.

Comments on this clone: A read error may account for a junction end that differs from germline. The chain carries TRBV13 and TRBJ1-2; tentative D call: TRBD1 (5 bases). In germline, CDR1 is PRHDT, CDR2 FYEKMQ (reference sequence). This CDR3 comprises 9 residues. DNA for the CDR3: TGTGCCAGCCTTGCAGGGAGCTTCTTC. Amino acid sequence: CASLAGSFF.

J is TRBJ2-1 and V is TRBV7-3, with unresolved D. The ends were cut back, 5 bases at V and 0 bases at J, with 17 bases in the middle. CDR1 and CDR2 from the germline V gene are SGHTA and FQGTGA. This CDR3 spans 17 amino acids. The CDR3: CASSPMVGEISYNEQFF. The CDR3 region has the DNA TGTGCCAGCAGCCCCATGGTCGGAGAGATCTCCTACAATGAGCAGTTCTTC.

CDR3 protein: CASSLVLNEQFF. The CDR3 DNA reads as TGTGCCAGCAGTTTGGTTCTGAATGAGCAGTTCTTC. V gene TRBV28 combines with J gene TRBJ2-1; no clear D. The CDR3 sequence is 12 residues long. CDR1 is MDHEN, CDR2 SYDVKM, per germline. Trimming pared 3 bases from V and 7 bases from J, leaving 7 bases between.

The genes are TRBV6-5 and TRBJ1-2, with unresolved D. From germline, CDR1 is MNHEY and CDR2 SVGAGI. This CDR3 contains 13 residues. Trimming cost V 7 bases and J 2 bases, with 11 bases left between them. The chain's CDR3 is CASTRTANYGYTF. CDR3 DNA sequence: TGTGCCAGCACTCGCACAGCGAACTATGGCTACACCTTC.

The chain combines TRBV19 with TRBJ2-1; weak D call: TRBD2 (6 bases). Between the trimmed V and J ends, which lost 2 bases and 0 bases, there was a span of 14 bases. The CDR3 has 17 residues. Germline loops: CDR1 LNHDA, CDR2 SQIVND (reference sequence). CDR3 coding DNA: TGTGCCAGTAGTATAAAGAGAGCGGGCAGCTCCTACAATGAGCAGTTCTTC. It codes for CASSIKRAGSSYNEQFF.

The chain couples TRBV6-5 to TRBJ2-3, with a possible D match to TRBD1 (5 bases). V lost 6 bases, J lost 0 bases, and 13 bases lay in between. CDR3 size: 15 residues. Germline V gives CDR1 MNHEY, CDR2 SVGAGI. The CDR3 region is CASRKTVPSTDTQYF. The CDR3 DNA follows: TGTGCCAGCAGGAAGACAGTCCCTAGCACAGATACGCAGTATTTT.

A single count supports this clone. The chain is built from TRBV6-5 and TRBJ2-3; possibly TRBD2 for D (6 bases). The CDR3 is 15 amino acids. Germline CDR1 reads MNHEY; CDR2 reads SVGAGI. Deletions cut 2 bases from V and 8 bases from J, with 17 bases between. The CDR3 reads CASSYGTVGGVTQYF. CDR3 nucleotide sequence: TGTGCCAGCAGTTACGGGACGGTGGGGGGAGTTACGCAGTATTTT.

The J gene is TRBJ1-1, the V gene TRBV28; possibly TRBD1 for D (6 bases). V lost 7 bases, J lost 1 base, and 13 bases lay in between. The germline CDR1 and CDR2 sequences are MDHEN and SYDVKM. The CDR3 sequence is 14 residues long. Here the CDR3 DNA reads TGTGCCAGCAAGAAGGCAGGGGAGAACACTGAAGCTTTCTTT. This sequence encodes CASKKAGENTEAFF.

The V and J genes are TRBV23-1 and TRBJ1-6, with 8 bases fitting TRBD1. TRBV23-1 is an open reading frame, and its role is uncertain. With 0 bases clipped from V and 7 bases from J, the junction kept 2 bases outside the gene matches. The CDR3 contains 15 residues. Here the CDR3 DNA reads TGCGCCAGCAGTCAATCCAGGGGGCGGAATTCACCCCTCCACTTT. Translation: CASSQSRGRNSPLHF.

This chain uses TRBV7-2 with TRBJ1-2; no clear D gene. V gave up 2 bases and J gave up 2 bases, with 3 bases separating them. Germline V gene data show CDR1 as SGHTA and CDR2 as FQGNSA. The CDR3 spans 12 residues. The CDR3 sequence: CASSLMNYGYTF. CDR3 coding DNA: TGTGCCAGCAGCTTAATGAACTATGGCTACACCTTC.

V usage is TRBV27 and J usage is TRBJ1-4, with D hard to call. The CDR3 extends over 15 amino acids. CDR1 is MNHEY and CDR2 is SMNVEV in the germline V gene (reference sequence). The V end lost 3 bases, the J end lost 8 bases, and 16 bases lay between the germline ends. The CDR3, as DNA: TGTGCCAGCAGTTTTCTTTCACCAGAGGCCGAAAAACTGTTTTTT. Encoded protein: CASSFLSPEAEKLFF.

This chain joins TRBV9 and TRBJ2-1; 11 positions agree with TRBD2. The CDR3 is made up of 20 amino acids. Germline CDR1 reads SGDLS; CDR2 reads YYNGEE. Losses at the gene ends were 4 bases for V and 9 bases for J; bases not matched to a gene: 24. CDR3 region: CASSNRGTGFEIAGGPEQFF. For the CDR3, the DNA is TGTGCCAGCAGCAACCGCGGGACAGGGTTCGAGATAGCGGGAGGGCCTGAGCAGTTCTTC.

As DNA, the CDR3 is TGTGCCAGCAGCCCTAGCTACGAGCAGTACTTC. It specifies CASSPSYEQYF. The chain is built from TRBV11-1 and TRBJ2-7; unclear D gene. Germline V gives CDR1 SGHAT, CDR2 FQDESV (reference sequence). V was shortened by 5 bases and J by 3 bases, with 5 bases between the two germline ends. The CDR3 is 11 amino acids. Drawing the rest from reference TRBV11-1 and TRBJ2-7, the complete variable domain is EAEVAQSPRYKITEKSQAVAFWCDPISGHATLYWYRQILGQGPELLVQFQDESVVDDSQLPKDRFSAERLKGVDSTLKIQPAELGDSAMYLCASSPSYEQYFGPGTRLTVT.

This sequence joins TRBV6-5 and TRBJ2-6; 7 bases fit TRBD2. Germline CDR1 is MNHEY and CDR2 is SVGAGI. V dropped 7 bases and J dropped 4; count of bases not matched to a gene: 4. This CDR3 has 14 amino acids. CDR3 protein: CASTEGGGANVLTF. The CDR3 DNA reads as TGTGCCAGCACCGAGGGAGGGGGGGCCAACGTCCTGACTTTC.

The chain is built from TRBV19 and TRBJ1-5; D is undetermined. Germline loops: CDR1 LNHDA, CDR2 SQIVND (reference sequence). The CDR3 runs to 12 residues. Trimming cost V 6 bases and J 5 bases, with 8 bases left between them. The CDR3 reads CASSILDQPQHF. The CDR3 DNA reads TGTGCCAGTAGCATACTAGATCAGCCCCAGCATTTT.

V is TRBV4-1 and J is TRBJ1-3; D not resolved. The CDR3 totals 15 residues. The germline gives CDR1 MGHRA, CDR2 YSYEKL. Trimming removed 3 bases at V and 1 base at J, with 10 bases between. This CDR3 reads CASSHPGPSGNTIYF. The CDR3 DNA reads as TGCGCCAGCAGCCACCCCGGGCCATCTGGAAACACCATATATTTT.

This sequence joins TRBV7-9 and TRBJ1-1, with D maybe TRBD1 (5 bases). The ends were cut back, 5 bases at V and 6 bases at J, with 16 bases in the middle. The germline gives CDR1 SEHNR, CDR2 FQNEAQ (reference sequence). The CDR3 covers 14 residues. This CDR3 is CASSLDRLISEAFF. CDR3 DNA sequence: TGTGCCAGCAGCCTCGACAGACTGATCTCTGAAGCTTTCTTT.

The genes are TRBV5-8 and TRBJ1-5, with D possibly being TRBD1 (5 bases). The CDR3 has 19 residues. Germline V gene data show CDR1 as SGHTS and CDR2 as YDEGEE. Trimming took 0 bases from V and 2 from J, leaving 21 bases between them. The CDR3 loop reads CASSLDGSGFSLRNQPQHF. CDR3 nucleotide sequence: TGTGCCAGCAGCTTGGACGGATCAGGGTTCTCACTTCGCAATCAGCCCCAGCATTTT.

The rearrangement uses TRBV7-9 and TRBJ2-7; perhaps D is TRBD1 or TRBD2 (5 bases each). This CDR3 spans 16 amino acids. V was trimmed by 1 base and J by 4 bases, leaving 17 bases between them. The germline CDR1 and CDR2 sequences are SEHNR and FQNEAQ (reference sequence). DNA of the CDR3: TGTGCCAGCAGCTTAGGGGACGGTCCCCTTGGGTACGAGCAGTACTTC. It yields the protein CASSLGDGPLGYEQYF.